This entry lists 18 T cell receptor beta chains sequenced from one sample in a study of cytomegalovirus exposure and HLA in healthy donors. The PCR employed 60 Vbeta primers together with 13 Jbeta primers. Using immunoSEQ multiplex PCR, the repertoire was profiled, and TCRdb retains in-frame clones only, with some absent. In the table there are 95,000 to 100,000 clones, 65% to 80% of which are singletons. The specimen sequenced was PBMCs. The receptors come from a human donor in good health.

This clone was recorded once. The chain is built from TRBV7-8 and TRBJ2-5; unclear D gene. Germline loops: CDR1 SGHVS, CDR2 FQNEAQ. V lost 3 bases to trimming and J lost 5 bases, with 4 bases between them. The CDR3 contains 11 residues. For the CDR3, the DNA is TGTGCCAGCAGCTTTTCGGAGACCCAGTACTTC. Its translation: CASSFSETQYF.

The CDR3 DNA reads as TGTGCTAGTGGACAGGGGATGAACACCGGGGAGCTGTTTTTT. Protein product: CASGQGMNTGELFF. This chain uses TRBV12-5 with TRBJ2-2, with 7 bases lining up with TRBD1. The junction had 2 bases not matched to a gene; V was cut back by 6 bases and J by 1 base. The CDR3 runs 14 residues. Germline V CDR1 and CDR2: LGHNT, FRNRAP.

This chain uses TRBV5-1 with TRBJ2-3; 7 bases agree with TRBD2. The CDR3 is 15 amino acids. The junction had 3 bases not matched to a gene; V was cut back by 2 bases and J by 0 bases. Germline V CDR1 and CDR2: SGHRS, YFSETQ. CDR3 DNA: TGCGCCAGCAGCTTCGGCGGGAGAAGCACAGATACGCAGTATTTT. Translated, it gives CASSFGGRSTDTQYF.

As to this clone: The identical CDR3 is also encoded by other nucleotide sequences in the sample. The DNA of the CDR3 is TGTGCCAGCAGCTTCCCCGGACGGGGGAACACTGAAGCTTTCTTT. This translates into CASSFPGRGNTEAFF. This chain links TRBV5-4 with TRBJ1-1; the D is unclear. The V gene's germline CDR1 is SGHNT and CDR2 YYREEE (reference sequence). The CDR3 length is 15 residues. The ends were cut back, 2 bases at V and 1 base at J, with 12 bases in the middle. The full variable domain, with the rest looked up from reference TRBV5-4 and TRBJ1-1, is ETGVTQSPTHLIKTRGQQVTLRCSSQSGHNTVSWYQQALGQGPQFIFQYYREEENGRGNFPPRFSGLQFPNYSSELNVNALELDDSALYLCASSFPGRGNTEAFFGQGTRLTVV.

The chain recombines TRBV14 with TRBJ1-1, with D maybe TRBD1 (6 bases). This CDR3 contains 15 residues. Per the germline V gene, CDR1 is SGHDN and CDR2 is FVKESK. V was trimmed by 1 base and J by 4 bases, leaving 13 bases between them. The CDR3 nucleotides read TGTGCCAGCAGCCAAGTAAGGGGGAGTAGCACTGAAGCTTTCTTT. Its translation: CASSQVRGSSTEAFF.

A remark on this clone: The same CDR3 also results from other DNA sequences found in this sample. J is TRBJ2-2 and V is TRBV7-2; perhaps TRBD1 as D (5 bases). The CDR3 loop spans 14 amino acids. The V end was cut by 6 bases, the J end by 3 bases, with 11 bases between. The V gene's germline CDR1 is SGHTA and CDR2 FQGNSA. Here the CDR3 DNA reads TGTGCCAGCAGACGCTTCAGGGACACCGGGGAGCTGTTTTTT. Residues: CASRRFRDTGELFF.

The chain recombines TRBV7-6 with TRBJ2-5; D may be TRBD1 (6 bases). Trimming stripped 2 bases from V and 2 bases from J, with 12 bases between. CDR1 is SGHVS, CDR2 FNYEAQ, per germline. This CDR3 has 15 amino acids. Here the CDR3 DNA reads TGTGCCAGCAGCTTAACAGGGACGAGGCAAGAGACCCAGTACTTC. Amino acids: CASSLTGTRQETQYF.

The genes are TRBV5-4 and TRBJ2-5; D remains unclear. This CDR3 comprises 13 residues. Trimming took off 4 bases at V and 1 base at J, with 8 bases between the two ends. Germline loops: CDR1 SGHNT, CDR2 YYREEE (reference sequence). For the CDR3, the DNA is TGTGCCAGCAGCGCGGCCAGCCAAGAGACCCAGTACTTC. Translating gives CASSAASQETQYF.

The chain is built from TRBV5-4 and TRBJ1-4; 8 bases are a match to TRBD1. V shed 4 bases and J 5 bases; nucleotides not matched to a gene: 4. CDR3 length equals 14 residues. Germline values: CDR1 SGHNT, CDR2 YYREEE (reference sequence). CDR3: CASSRGTGNEKLFF. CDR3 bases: TGTGCCAGCAGCCGCGGGACAGGCAATGAAAAACTGTTTTTT.

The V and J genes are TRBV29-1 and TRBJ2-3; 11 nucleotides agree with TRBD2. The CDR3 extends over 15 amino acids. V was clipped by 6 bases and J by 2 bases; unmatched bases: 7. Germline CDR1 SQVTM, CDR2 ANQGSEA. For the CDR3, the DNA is TGCAGCGTCTTGGGACTAGCGGAGACCACAGATACGCAGTATTTT. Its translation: CSVLGLAETTDTQYF.

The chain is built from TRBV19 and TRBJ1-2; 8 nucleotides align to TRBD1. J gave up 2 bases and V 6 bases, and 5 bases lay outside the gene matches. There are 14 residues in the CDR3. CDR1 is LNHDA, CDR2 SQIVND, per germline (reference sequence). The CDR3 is CASRGTGQNYGYTF. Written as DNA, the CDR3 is TGTGCCAGTAGGGGGACAGGACAAAACTATGGCTACACCTTC.

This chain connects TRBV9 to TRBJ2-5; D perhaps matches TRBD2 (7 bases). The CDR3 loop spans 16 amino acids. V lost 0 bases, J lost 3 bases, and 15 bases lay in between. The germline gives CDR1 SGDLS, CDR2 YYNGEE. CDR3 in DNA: TGTGCCAGCAGCGTAGCGGGGGGCGGTGTAAAAGAGACCCAGTACTTC. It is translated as CASSVAGGGVKETQYF. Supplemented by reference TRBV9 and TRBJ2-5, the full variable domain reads DSGVTQTPKHLITATGQRVTLRCSPRSGDLSVYWYQQSLDQGLQFLIQYYNGEERAKGNILERFSAQQFPDLHSELNLSSLELGDSALYFCASSVAGGGVKETQYFGPGTRLLVL.

In DNA form, the CDR3 reads TGTGCCAGCAGTTACTTGGGACAGGGGCCCTACGAGCAGTACTTC. It yields the protein CASSYLGQGPYEQYF. The chain recombines TRBV6-5 with TRBJ2-7; 10 bases are a match to TRBD1. Trimming cost V 1 base and J 2 bases; bases outside gene matches: 2. From germline, CDR1 is MNHEY and CDR2 SVGAGI. The CDR3 loop spans 15 amino acids.

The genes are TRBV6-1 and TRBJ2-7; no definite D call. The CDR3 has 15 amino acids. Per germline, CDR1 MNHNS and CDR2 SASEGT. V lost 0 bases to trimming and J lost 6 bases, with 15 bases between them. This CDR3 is CASSEAAEGVIEQYF. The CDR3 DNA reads TGTGCCAGCAGTGAAGCGGCCGAAGGAGTTATCGAGCAGTACTTC.

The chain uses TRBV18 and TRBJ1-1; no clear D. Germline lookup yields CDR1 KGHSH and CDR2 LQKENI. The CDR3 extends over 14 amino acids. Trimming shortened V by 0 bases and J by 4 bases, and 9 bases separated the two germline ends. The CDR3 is CASSPPGVGTEAFF. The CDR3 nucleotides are TGTGCCAGCTCACCACCCGGGGTGGGCACTGAAGCTTTCTTT.

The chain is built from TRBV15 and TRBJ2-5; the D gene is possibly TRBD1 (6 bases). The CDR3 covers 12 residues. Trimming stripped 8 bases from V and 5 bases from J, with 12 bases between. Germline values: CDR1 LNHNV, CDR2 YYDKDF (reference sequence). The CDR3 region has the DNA TGTGCCACCGCAGGGGTTTCCGAGACCCAGTACTTC. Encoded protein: CATAGVSETQYF.

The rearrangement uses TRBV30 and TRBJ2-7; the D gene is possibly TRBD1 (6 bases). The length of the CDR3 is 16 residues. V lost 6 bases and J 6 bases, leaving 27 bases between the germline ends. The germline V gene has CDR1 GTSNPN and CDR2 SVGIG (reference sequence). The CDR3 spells CACNPPRDTRKGEQYF. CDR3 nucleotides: TGTGCCTGCAATCCACCACGGGACACAAGAAAGGGCGAGCAGTACTTC.

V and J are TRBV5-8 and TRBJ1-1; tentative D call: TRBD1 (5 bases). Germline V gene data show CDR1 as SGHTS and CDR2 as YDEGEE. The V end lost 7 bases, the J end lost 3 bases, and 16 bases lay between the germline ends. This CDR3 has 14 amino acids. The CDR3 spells CASARDRAYTEAFF. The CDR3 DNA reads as TGTGCCAGCGCGCGGGACCGAGCGTACACTGAAGCTTTCTTT. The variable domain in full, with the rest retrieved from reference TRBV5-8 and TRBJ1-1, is EAGVTQSPTHLIKTRGQQATLRCSPISGHTSVYWYQQALGLGLQFLLWYDEGEERNRGNFPPRFSGRQFPNYSSELNVNALELEDSALYLCASARDRAYTEAFFGQGTRLTVV.